What follows are 7 T cell receptor beta chains derived from one specimen sequenced in a study of cytomegalovirus exposure and HLA in healthy donors. Sequencing was performed with immunoSEQ multiplex PCR; in TCRdb, only in-frame clones are kept and a portion is missing. This table has more than 250,000 clones, about 90% appearing once. Sequencing input: PBMCs. Source of these receptors: a woman in her twenties or thirties in good health and CMV-seronegative.

This clone came up a few times. CDR3 residues: CASSLHGGSTEEQYF. CDR3 DNA: TGTGCCAGCAGCTTACATGGGGGGAGTACCGAGGAGCAGTACTTC. J is TRBJ2-7 and V is TRBV7-3, with D perhaps matching TRBD2 (6 bases). The CDR3 extends over 15 amino acids. Trimming removed 2 bases from V and 7 bases from J, with 18 bases in between. Germline CDR1 SGHTA, CDR2 FQGTGA.

The rearrangement links TRBV6-4 to TRBJ1-5; 7 nucleotides align to TRBD1. This CDR3 is 15 amino acids long. Trimming at V came to 6 bases and at J to 3 bases, leaving 8 bases not matched to a gene. Germline values: CDR1 MRHNA, CDR2 SNTAGT. CDR3 bases: TGTGCCAGCAGGGACAGGCAGTGGAACAATCAGCCCCAGCATTTT. It specifies CASRDRQWNNQPQHF.

The gene calls are TRBV11-3 and TRBJ2-7; 7 positions agree with TRBD2. The V and J ends lost 4 bases and 6 bases, in that order; junction bases with no gene match: 9. The CDR3 runs to 14 residues. The germline V gene has CDR1 SGHNT and CDR2 YENEEA. DNA for the CDR3: TGTGCCAGCAGCTACGGACTAGTCGACGGCGAGCAGTACTTC. The encoded protein is CASSYGLVDGEQYF. The variable domain in full, with the rest retrieved from reference TRBV11-3 and TRBJ2-7, is EAGVVQSPRYKIIEKKQPVAFWCNPISGHNTLYWYLQNLGQGPELLIRYENEEAVDDSQLPKDRFSAERLKGVDSTLKIQPAELGDSAVYLCASSYGLVDGEQYFGPGTRLTVT.

This chain joins TRBV6-1 and TRBJ1-3; 10 nucleotides line up with TRBD1. Germline V CDR1 and CDR2: MNHNS, SASEGT. The V and J ends lost 4 bases and 4 bases, in that order; junction bases with no gene match: 4. The CDR3 has 15 residues. The CDR3 sequence is CASSGGTGVGNTIYF. Written as DNA, the CDR3 is TGTGCCAGCAGTGGGGGGACAGGGGTAGGAAACACCATATATTTT.

This sequence joins TRBV4-1 and TRBJ2-7, with D perhaps matching TRBD1 or TRBD2 (5 bases each). The length of the CDR3 is 16 residues. The V and J ends lost 2 bases and 2 bases respectively, with 16 bases between them. Germline V gene lookup returns CDR1 MGHRA and CDR2 YSYEKL. The CDR3 DNA sequence: TGCGCCAGCAGCCAAACTCCCGGGACGGCGGCCTACGAGCAGTACTTC. Protein sequence: CASSQTPGTAAYEQYF.

V is TRBV5-4 and J is TRBJ2-1; the D is unclear. Germline V CDR1 and CDR2: SGHNT, YYREEE (reference sequence). The CDR3 length is 13 residues. V was trimmed by 6 bases and J by 6 bases, leaving 13 bases between them. This CDR3 is CASTPVSSNEQFF. The CDR3 DNA is TGTGCCAGCACCCCAGTAAGCTCCAATGAGCAGTTCTTC. The whole variable domain, filled in from reference TRBV5-4 and TRBJ2-1, reads ETGVTQSPTHLIKTRGQQVTLRCSSQSGHNTVSWYQQALGQGPQFIFQYYREEENGRGNFPPRFSGLQFPNYSSELNVNALELDDSALYLCASTPVSSNEQFFGPGTRLTVL.

The V and J genes are TRBV15 and TRBJ2-4, with D perhaps TRBD2 (5 bases). Looked up from germline, CDR1 is LNHNV and CDR2 is YYDKDF (reference sequence). This CDR3 has 13 residues. V lost 5 bases, J lost 8 bases, and 13 bases lay in between. The CDR3 DNA follows: TGTGCCACCAGCCGACGGACTGGAGACATTCAGTACTTC. Protein product: CATSRRTGDIQYF.